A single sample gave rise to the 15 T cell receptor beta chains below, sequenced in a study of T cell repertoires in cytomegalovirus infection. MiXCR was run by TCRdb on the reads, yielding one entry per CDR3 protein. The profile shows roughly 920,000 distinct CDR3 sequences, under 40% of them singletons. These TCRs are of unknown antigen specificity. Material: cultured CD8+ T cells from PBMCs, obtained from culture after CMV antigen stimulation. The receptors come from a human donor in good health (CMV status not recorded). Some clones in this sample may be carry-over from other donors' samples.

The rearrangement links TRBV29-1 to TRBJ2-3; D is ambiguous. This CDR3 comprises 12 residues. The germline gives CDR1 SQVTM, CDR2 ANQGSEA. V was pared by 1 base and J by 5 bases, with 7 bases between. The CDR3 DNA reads TGCAGCGTTGAAGGCCGATTAGATACGCAGTATTTT. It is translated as CSVEGRLDTQYF.

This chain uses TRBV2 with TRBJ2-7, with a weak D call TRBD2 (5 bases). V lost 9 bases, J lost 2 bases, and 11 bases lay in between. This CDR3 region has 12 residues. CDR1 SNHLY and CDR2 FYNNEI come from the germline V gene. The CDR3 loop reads CARGDGTYEQYV. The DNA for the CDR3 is TGTGCCAGGGGAGACGGGACCTACGAGCAGTACGTC.

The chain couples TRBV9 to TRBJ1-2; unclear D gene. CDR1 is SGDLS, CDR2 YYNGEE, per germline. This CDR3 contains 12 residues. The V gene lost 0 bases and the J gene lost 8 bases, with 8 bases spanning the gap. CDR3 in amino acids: CASSVGESGYTF. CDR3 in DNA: TGTGCCAGCAGCGTAGGGGAAAGCGGCTACACCTTC.

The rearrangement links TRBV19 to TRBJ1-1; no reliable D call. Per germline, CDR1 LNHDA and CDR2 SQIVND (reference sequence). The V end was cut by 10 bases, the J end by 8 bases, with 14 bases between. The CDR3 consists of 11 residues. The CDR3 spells CATHNGPEAFF. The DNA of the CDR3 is TGTGCCACCCACAACGGGCCAGAAGCTTTCTTT.

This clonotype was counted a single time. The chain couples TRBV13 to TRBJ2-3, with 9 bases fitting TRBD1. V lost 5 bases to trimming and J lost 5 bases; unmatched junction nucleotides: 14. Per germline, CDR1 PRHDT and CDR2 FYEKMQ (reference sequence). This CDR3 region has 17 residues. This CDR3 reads CASSTFTPGQGRDTQYF. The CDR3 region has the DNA TGTGCCAGCAGCACCTTTACCCCGGGACAGGGAAGAGATACGCAGTATTTT. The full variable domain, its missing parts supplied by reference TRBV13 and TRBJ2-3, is AAGVIQSPRHLIKEKRETATLKCYPIPRHDTVYWYQQGPGQDPQFLISFYEKMQSDKGSIPDRFSAQQFSDYHSELNMSSLELGDSALYFCASSTFTPGQGRDTQYFGPGTRLTVL.

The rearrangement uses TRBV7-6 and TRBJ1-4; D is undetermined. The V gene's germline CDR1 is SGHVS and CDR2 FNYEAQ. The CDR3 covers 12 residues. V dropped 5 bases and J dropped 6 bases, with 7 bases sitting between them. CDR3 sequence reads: CASSRRDEKLFF. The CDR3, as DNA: TGTGCCAGCAGCCGGAGGGATGAAAAACTGTTTTTT.

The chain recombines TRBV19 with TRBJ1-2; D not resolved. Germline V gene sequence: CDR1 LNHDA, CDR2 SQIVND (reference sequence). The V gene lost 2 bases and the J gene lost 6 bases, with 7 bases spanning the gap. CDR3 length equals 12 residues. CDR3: CASSISTDGYTF. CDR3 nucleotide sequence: TGTGCCAGTAGTATATCGACGGATGGCTACACCTTC.

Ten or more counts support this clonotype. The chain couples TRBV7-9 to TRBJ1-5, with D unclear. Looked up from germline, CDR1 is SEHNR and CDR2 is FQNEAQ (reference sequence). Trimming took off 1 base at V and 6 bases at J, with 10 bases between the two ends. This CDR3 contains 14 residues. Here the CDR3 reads CASSLGLGSQPQHF. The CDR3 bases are TGTGCCAGCAGCTTAGGACTGGGCAGTCAGCCCCAGCATTTT.

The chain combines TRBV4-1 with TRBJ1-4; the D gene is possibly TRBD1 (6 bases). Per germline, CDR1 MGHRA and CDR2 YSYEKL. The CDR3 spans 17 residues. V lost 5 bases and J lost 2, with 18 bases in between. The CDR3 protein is CASSKRDIQGTNEKLFF. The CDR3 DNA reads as TGCGCCAGCAGCAAACGGGACATTCAGGGGACTAATGAAAAACTGTTTTTT.

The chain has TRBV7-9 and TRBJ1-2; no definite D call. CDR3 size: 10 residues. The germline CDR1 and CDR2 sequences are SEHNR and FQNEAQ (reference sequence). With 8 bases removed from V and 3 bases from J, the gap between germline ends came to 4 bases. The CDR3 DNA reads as TGTGCCAGCTTCGACTATGGCTACACCTTC. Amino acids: CASFDYGYTF.

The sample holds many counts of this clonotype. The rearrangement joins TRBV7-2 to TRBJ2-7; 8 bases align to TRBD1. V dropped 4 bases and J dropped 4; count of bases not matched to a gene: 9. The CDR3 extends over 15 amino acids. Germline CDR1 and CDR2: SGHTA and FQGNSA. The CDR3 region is CASSSLVTGEYEQYF. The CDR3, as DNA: TGTGCCAGCAGCTCACTTGTGACAGGGGAATACGAGCAGTACTTC. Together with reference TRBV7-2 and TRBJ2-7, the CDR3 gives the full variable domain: GAGVSQSPSNKVTEKGKDVELRCDPISGHTALYWYRQSLGQGLEFLIYFQGNSAPDKSGLPSDRFSAERTGGSVSTLTIQRTQQEDSAVYLCASSSLVTGEYEQYFGPGTRLTVT.

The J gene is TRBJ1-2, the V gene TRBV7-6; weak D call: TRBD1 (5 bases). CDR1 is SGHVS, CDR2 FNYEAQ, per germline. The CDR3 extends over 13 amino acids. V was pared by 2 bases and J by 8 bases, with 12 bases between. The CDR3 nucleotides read TGTGCCAGCAGCTTACCGGCCGGGGCCGGCTACACCTTC. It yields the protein CASSLPAGAGYTF.

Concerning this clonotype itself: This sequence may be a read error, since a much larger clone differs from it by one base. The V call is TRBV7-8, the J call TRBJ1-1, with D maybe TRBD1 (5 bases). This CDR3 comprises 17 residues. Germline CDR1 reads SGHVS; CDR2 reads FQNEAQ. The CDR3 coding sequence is TGTACCAGCAGCTCTCCCGCTCGCGGGACGCTCAGCGCTGAAGCTTTCTTT. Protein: CTSSSPARGTLSAEAFF. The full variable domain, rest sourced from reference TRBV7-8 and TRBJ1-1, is GAGVSQSPRYKVAKRGQDVALRCDPISGHVSLFWYQQALGQGPEFLTYFQNEAQLDKSGLPSDRFFAERPEGSVSTLKIQRTQQEDSAVYLCTSSSPARGTLSAEAFFGQGTRLTVV.

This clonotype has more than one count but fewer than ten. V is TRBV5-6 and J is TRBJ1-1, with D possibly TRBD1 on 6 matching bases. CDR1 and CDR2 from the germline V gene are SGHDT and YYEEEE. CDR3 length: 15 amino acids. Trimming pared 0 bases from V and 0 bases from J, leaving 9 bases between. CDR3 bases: TGTGCCAGCAGCTTGGGACAGGCTGTGAACACTGAAGCTTTCTTT. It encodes CASSLGQAVNTEAFF.

The CDR3 loop is CASIGGPGQYYEQYF. DNA of the CDR3: TGTGCCAGCATAGGAGGACCGGGACAGTACTACGAGCAGTACTTC. J is TRBJ2-7 and V is TRBV7-9; 7 nucleotides match TRBD1. V trimming: 7 bases; J trimming: 3 bases; junction bases outside the gene matches: 12. Germline loops: CDR1 SEHNR, CDR2 FQNEAQ (reference sequence). The CDR3 sequence is 15 residues long.